This T cell receptor beta chain was captured by sequencing in a study of blood T cells in healthy people across ages. Broader study findings: Per million T cells, TCR beta diversity dropped roughly linearly as age increased.

This clonotype was found a few times. Antigen specificity is unknown. A second PCR of about 6 to 11 cycles used a sample-barcoded 5' primer and a J-beta primer mix. A template-switch adaptor that had 12 random nucleotides put a tag on each cDNA molecule. Using its own MiXCR run on the 5' RACE reads, TCRdb lists one record per CDR3 protein. The sample includes some 860,000 distinct CDR3 sequences, just over 55% of them seen just once. This TCR came from a man aged 35 to 55 in good health. The specimen sequenced was blood.

Here the CDR3 DNA reads TGCAGCGTCCCCGAGCCCCAGGGGGATACCTACAATGAGCAGTTCTTC. Translation: CSVPEPQGDTYNEQFF. The chain joins TRBV29-1 to TRBJ2-1, with 7 bases fitting TRBD1. The CDR3 is 16 residues long. CDR1 is SQVTM and CDR2 is ANQGSEA in the germline V gene. V shed 6 bases and J 2 bases; nucleotides not matched to a gene: 13.